This TCR beta chain was identified in a study of T cells after yellow fever vaccination (dated by TCRdb to about 2019). Context from the whole study: The SMART-Seq v4 Ultra Low Input RNA kit was used to prepare libraries from fractions with low cell numbers. To track T-cell clones before and after primary and booster YFV17D yellow fever vaccination, bulk TCR alpha and beta repertoires were sequenced longitudinally. Two healthy male donors, one aged 18 to 30 and one aged 30 to 40 years, made up the cohort. Blood samples were taken at several timepoints before and after primary and secondary immunization, and bulk PBMC replicates and cell subsets were isolated.

The CDR3 holds 14 amino acids from the cysteine to the phenylalanine. Of all the DNA, just the CDR3 is kept, 42 bases in frame from base 1. The germline V gene (reference sequence) supplies CDR1 LGHDT and CDR2 YNNKEL. The V and J ends are trimmed by 4 bases and 6 bases, leaving 15 bases between them. There are a few counts of this clonotype. It has no known antigen specificity. Base quality data are lacking; no much larger clone is found one base away. TCR cDNA was made using 5'RACE template switching, a step that added a universal primer site and unique molecular identifiers. Priming for cDNA synthesis came from both the TCR alpha and TCR beta constant segments. Library amplification used two PCR steps, and the second PCR step added sample barcodes and sequencing adapters. Sequencing of the libraries was done on either Illumina HiSeq 2500 (2x100 bp) or NovaSeq (2x150 bp). As for the authors' bioinformatics: Reads were demultiplexed and collapsed into UMI consensus sequences with MIGEC, and V(D)J alignment was performed with MiXCR. Vaccine-responding clonotypes were defined with edgeR using replicate PBMC samples, requiring FDR below 0.01 and a log2 fold change above 5 up to day 15. Bulk clonotypes were assigned CD4 or CD8 identity according to which sequenced CD4 or CD8 repertoire held them at higher abundance. TCRdb ran its own pipeline on the public reads, namely fastp trimming at Q25 and MiXCR clone calling, and kept in-frame beta chains. Merged by CDR3 protein, the rows form single entries marked with the most common genes and DNA. Clone size and V and J calls follow TCRdb, not the original study. A total of more than 250,000 distinct CDR3 sequences appear in this sample, around 6.8% of them only once. The ten largest clones add up to roughly a sixth of the sample.

The sample's treatment or condition label, in plain terms: live attenuated yellow fever vaccine strain. Two biological replicates of bulk PBMCs were collected at each blood-draw timepoint. PBMCs were isolated from peripheral blood using a standard Ficoll-Paque protocol. RNA was extracted with TriZol from bulk PBMCs, CD4 and CD8 fractions, and dextramer-positive and dextramer-negative fractions. Summary of the overall study and its limitations: Compared with the primary T-cell response, the secondary T-cell response was faster but weaker, reaching its peak on day 5 rather than on day 15. A small fraction of clonotypes appeared in both the CD4 and CD8 compartments, likely as a result of convergent recombination. Computational filtering was required because FACS-sorted repertoires could contain abundant contaminating clonotypes from the bulk population. Most clones expanded after primary vaccination (around 96% of CD4 and about 85% of CD8) were re-detected after the booster, suggesting that broad memory maintenance occurred. The study included only a couple of donors, which limits how far the findings can be generalized.

The specimen comprised PBMCs, sampled approximately 40 days after the first yellow fever vaccination. The rearrangement combines TRBV3-1 with TRBJ1-1, and TRBD1 may be the D gene, going by 5 matching bases. This TCR came from a man younger than 35 who received the YFV17D yellow fever vaccine. The DNA sequence is as follows: TGTGCCAGCAGCCCCAGGGACCTGGGCCCTGAAGCTTTCTTT. Its coded protein is CASSPRDLGPEAFF.